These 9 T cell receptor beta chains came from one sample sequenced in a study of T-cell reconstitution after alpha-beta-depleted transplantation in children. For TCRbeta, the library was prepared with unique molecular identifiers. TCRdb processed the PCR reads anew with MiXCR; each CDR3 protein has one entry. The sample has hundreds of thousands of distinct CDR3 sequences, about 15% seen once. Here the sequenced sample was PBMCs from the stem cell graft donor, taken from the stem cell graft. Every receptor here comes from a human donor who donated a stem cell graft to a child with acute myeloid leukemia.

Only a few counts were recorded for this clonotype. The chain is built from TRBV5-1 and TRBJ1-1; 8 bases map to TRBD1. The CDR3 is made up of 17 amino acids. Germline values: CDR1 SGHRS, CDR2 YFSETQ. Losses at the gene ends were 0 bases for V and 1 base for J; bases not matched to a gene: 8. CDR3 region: CASSLGPTGAGNTEAFF. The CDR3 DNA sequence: TGCGCCAGCAGCTTGGGTCCGACAGGGGCGGGGAACACTGAAGCTTTCTTT.

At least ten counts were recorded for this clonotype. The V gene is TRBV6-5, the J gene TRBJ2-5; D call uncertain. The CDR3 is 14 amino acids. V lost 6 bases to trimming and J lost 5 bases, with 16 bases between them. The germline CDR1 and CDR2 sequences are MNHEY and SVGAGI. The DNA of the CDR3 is TGTGCCAGCAGGCCCGGGCCCGGTGGGGAGACCCAGTACTTC. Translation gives CASRPGPGGETQYF.

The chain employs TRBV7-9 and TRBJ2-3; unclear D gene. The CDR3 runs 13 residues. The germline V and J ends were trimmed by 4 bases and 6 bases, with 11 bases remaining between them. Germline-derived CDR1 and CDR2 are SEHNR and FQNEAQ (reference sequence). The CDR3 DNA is TGTGCCAGCAGCTCCCCTCGAACGGATACGCAGTATTTT. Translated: CASSSPRTDTQYF.

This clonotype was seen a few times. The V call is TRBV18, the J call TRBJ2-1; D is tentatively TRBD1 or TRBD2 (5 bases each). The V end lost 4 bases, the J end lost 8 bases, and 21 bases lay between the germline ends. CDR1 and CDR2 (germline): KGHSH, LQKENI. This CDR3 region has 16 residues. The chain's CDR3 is CASSLSTPRGEYEQFF. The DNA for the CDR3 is TGTGCCAGCTCACTCTCCACTCCGCGAGGGGAGTATGAGCAGTTCTTC.

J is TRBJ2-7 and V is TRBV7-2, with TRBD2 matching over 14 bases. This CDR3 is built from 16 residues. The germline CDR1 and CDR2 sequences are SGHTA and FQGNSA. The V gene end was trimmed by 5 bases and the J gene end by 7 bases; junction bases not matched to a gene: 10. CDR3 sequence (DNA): TGTGCCAGCAGCGCCAGACTAGCGGGGGGGCTCCGGGAGCAGTACTTC. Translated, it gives CASSARLAGGLREQYF.

CDR3 bases: TGCGCCAGCAGCTTGGCCGGGACAGGACGCAATGAGCAGTTCTTC. Translated: CASSLAGTGRNEQFF. V usage is TRBV5-1 and J usage is TRBJ2-1; 8 nucleotides match TRBD1. The CDR3 is made up of 15 amino acids. The V and J ends lost 0 bases and 6 bases, in that order; junction bases with no gene match: 5. Per the germline V gene, CDR1 is SGHRS and CDR2 is YFSETQ.

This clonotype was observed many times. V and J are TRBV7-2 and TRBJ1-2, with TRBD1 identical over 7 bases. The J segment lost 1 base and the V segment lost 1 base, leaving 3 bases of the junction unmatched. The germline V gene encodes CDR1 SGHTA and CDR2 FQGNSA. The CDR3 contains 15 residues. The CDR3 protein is CASSLGWDSNYGYTF. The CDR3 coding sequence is TGTGCCAGCAGCTTAGGATGGGACAGTAACTATGGCTACACCTTC.

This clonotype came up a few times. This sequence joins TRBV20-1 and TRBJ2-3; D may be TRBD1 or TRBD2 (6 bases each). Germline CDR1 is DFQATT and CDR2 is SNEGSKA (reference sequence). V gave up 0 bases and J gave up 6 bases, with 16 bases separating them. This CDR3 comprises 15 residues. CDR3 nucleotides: TGCAGTGCTAGAGATTTGGGGGGCGTCAGGGATACGCAGTATTTT. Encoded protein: CSARDLGGVRDTQYF.

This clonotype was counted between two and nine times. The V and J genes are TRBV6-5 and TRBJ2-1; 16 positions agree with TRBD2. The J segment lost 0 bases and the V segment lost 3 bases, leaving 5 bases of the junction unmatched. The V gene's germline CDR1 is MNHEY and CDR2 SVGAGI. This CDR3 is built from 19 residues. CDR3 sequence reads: CASSYLGLAGGSSYNEQFF. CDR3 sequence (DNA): TGTGCCAGCAGTTATTTGGGACTAGCGGGGGGGAGCTCCTACAATGAGCAGTTCTTC.